What follows are 6 T cell receptor beta chains derived from one specimen sequenced in a study of blood T cells in healthy people across ages. PCR was performed a second time for about 6 to 12 cycles using a sample-barcoded 5' primer and a J-beta primer mix. Using its own MiXCR run on the 5' RACE reads, TCRdb lists one record per CDR3 protein. Among some 1.5 million distinct CDR3 sequences listed, about 28% were seen once. The sequenced sample was blood. The receptors come from a woman in her 30s in good health.

The rearrangement links TRBV12-5 to TRBJ2-3; no firm D call. Germline CDR1 is LGHNT and CDR2 is FRNRAP. The CDR3 has 13 residues. The ends were cut back, 5 bases at V and 6 bases at J, with 12 bases in the middle. The CDR3 DNA reads TGTGCTAGTGGTGGATATCTTGGCGATACGCAGTATTTT. The encoded protein is CASGGYLGDTQYF.

This clonotype came up a few times. This rearrangement joins TRBV7-3 to TRBJ2-7; a weak D match, TRBD2 (6 bases). The J call could be wrong; TRBJ2-5 is a better fit for the DNA end. The CDR3 covers 14 residues. The V gene's germline CDR1 is SGHTA and CDR2 FQGTGA. CDR3 residues: CASSSPGVGETQYF. CDR3 nucleotide sequence: TGTGCCAGCAGCAGCCCGGGGGTGGGAGAGACCCAGTACTTC.

This sequence joins TRBV20-1 and TRBJ2-1, with TRBD2 matching 16 bases. CDR3 size: 16 residues. The V segment lost 1 base and the J segment 9 bases; nucleotides outside the gene matches: 6. Germline V gene lookup returns CDR1 DFQATT and CDR2 SNEGSKA (reference sequence). CDR3 DNA sequence: TGCAGTGCTAGAGCGGGGACTAGCGGGGGGGATAGTGAGCAGTTCTTC. This translates into CSARAGTSGGDSEQFF.

This clonotype was seen at least ten times. This chain's CDR3 is CASSQEVGRGGETQYF. Written as DNA, the CDR3 is TGTGCCAGCAGCCAAGAGGTCGGACGAGGAGGGGAGACCCAGTACTTC. The rearrangement links TRBV14 to TRBJ2-5; D possibly corresponds to TRBD2 (6 bases). Germline V CDR1 and CDR2: SGHDN, FVKESK. V lost 0 bases and J lost 5, with 16 bases in between. The CDR3 runs to 16 residues. Based on the CDR3 plus reference TRBV14 and TRBJ2-5, the full variable domain is EAGVTQFPSHSVIEKGQTVTLRCDPISGHDNLYWYRRVMGKEIKFLLHFVKESKQDESGMPNNRFLAERTGGTYSTLKVQPAELEDSGVYFCASSQEVGRGGETQYFGPGTRLLVL.

This clonotype was detected only a few times. The chain employs TRBV6-4 and TRBJ1-1, with D perhaps matching TRBD1 (5 bases). This CDR3 is built from 13 residues. Trimming left V 4 bases short and J 5 bases short, with 11 bases between. Germline CDR1 reads MRHNA; CDR2 reads SNTAGT. The CDR3 DNA reads as TGTGCCAGCAGTGGGGCCCAGGGAACTGAAGCTTTCTTT. Translating gives CASSGAQGTEAFF.

The chain combines TRBV24-1 with TRBJ2-3; 8 bases are a match to TRBD2. Germline CDR1 reads KGHDR; CDR2 reads SFDVKD. The CDR3 runs to 16 residues. V was pared by 3 bases and J by 3 bases, with 7 bases of the junction left unmatched. For the CDR3, the DNA is TGTGCCACCAGTGATGCGGGCCGCGGGGGGACAGATACGCAGTATTTT. Residues: CATSDAGRGGTDTQYF.